Described below is a single TCR beta chain sequence and its context. Its antigen is not known. This sample was included in a study of T cell responses to AZD1222 COVID-19 vaccine. General observations from the study: Distributed over spike, vaccine-associated CD4 TCRs predominated at 160-218 and 743-854. Within unmutated variant regions lay the reported targets of nearly half of spike-specific TCRs. Among the donors, most were white British and more were female, and clonal diversity was possibly underestimated. Sampling that yielded the repertoires occurred only after the peak T cell response.

This CDR3 spans 17 amino acids. Trimming cost V 1 base and J 6 bases, with 18 bases left between them. Per germline, CDR1 SGHTA and CDR2 FQGTGA. This table comes from immunoSEQ multiplex PCR, and its TCRdb copy is limited to in-frame clones, with some not included. The data contain around 220,000 clones, 94% of them singletons. This specimen was peripheral blood, taken 28 days after the second dose of the MenACWY control vaccine. The TCR originated in an adult who received the MenACWY meningococcal vaccine as a control. The chain joins TRBV7-3 to TRBJ2-2; D is unclear. The chain's CDR3 is CASSLSPVQHWPGELFF. The DNA of the CDR3 is TGTGCCAGCAGCTTAAGTCCAGTACAGCATTGGCCCGGGGAGCTGTTTTTT.